Given below is one TCR beta chain in context. What this receptor recognizes is not known. The input lacks base qualities; no much larger clone sits a single base away. This entry is derived from a study of cytomegalovirus exposure and HLA in healthy donors (dated 2017 in TCRdb). A note on the overall study: In an earlier analysis of some 550 of the donors, 276 Gb of sequence data and 90 million to 120 million unique TCR beta sequences from approximately 180 million T cells were reported. Roughly 300 gigabases of sequencing data and around 80 million unique TCR sequences made up an early release that covered around 640 HLA-typed donors. The genetic ancestry cluster associated with self-reported Caucasian donors included 81% of the 300 to 400 genotyped donors. The study aimed to test whether cataloging public T cell receptors could reveal signatures of past pathogen exposure. The T cell repertoires of some 670 subjects were profiled by immunosequencing and related to cytomegalovirus serostatus. Besides the first cohort of 666 subjects, a separate validation cohort made up of 120 different subjects was used. To predict cytomegalovirus infection status, the study combined high-throughput TCR immunosequencing, statistical association of individual TCRs with disease status, and machine learning. In a later analysis, previously published TCR beta repertoires from fewer than 750 donors were re-analyzed and high-resolution HLA genotyping was added so that TCR occurrence patterns could be studied. The later analysis used no new phenotypic data to find candidate immune exposures, relying instead on TCR beta sequences and their occurrence across donors. An earlier analysis of some 500 of the donors applied high-throughput TCR beta sequencing to assess whether each TCR beta V gene segment acted as functional or pseudogenic. Donor age, sex, ethnicity and CMV serostatus were compiled together with the repertoire data. Genome-wide SNP genotypes for about 65% of the roughly 670 donors were used in a later genetic analysis, which treated that subset as a discovery cohort. All discovery cohort repertoires had been generated using a single sequencing platform. HLA typing included class I and class II loci at four-digit resolution. Typing coverage varied by locus: about 620-630 donors for A, B, C, DRB1 and DQB1; approximately 500 for DQA1; 606 for DPA1; under 490 for DPB1. A handful of DR-DQ haplotypes were handled as single units for association and clustering because linkage in the cohort was strong. On average, around 230,000 unique TCR beta nucleotide sequences were sequenced per donor among 398 genotyped donors of the cohort, with roughly 18% of those sequences being non-productive. General conclusions and limits of the study: Because counts were too low, 15 to 20 rarely observed V segments, including chromosome 9 orphons, were excluded from the earlier analysis of several hundred of the donors. In a later analysis, several top co-occurrence clusters were reported to appear linked to parvovirus B19, influenza, CMV and Epstein-Barr virus. For the cohort, immune exposure information was limited to CMV serostatus. V-gene and J-gene trimming of TCR beta chains was associated with a missense DCLRE1C variant in a later genetic analysis, and the association was replicated in an independent cohort. A further reported finding was that TCR beta sequences accurately predicted the HLA-A and HLA-B alleles for most subjects in the first cohort. A cluster of highly shared sequence variants was judged likely to represent a technical artifact of the sequencing pipeline. Broadly in line with IMGT annotations, most TCR beta V segments showed up in productive rearrangements about 87% or about 30% of the time in an earlier analysis of approximately 640 of the donors. In both the original and validation cohorts, the classifier was reported to diagnose cytomegalovirus status with high specificity and sensitivity. HLA typing was unavailable for some donors at each locus, so association tests used only the typed subset. In a later analysis, HLA-associated TCR beta chains showed more clonal expansion and lower generation probabilities than non-associated chains that were equally common. In this cohort, only TCR beta chains were sequenced, and detectable features were limited by the absence of alpha or paired-chain data. Linkage disequilibrium might explain the correlated functional status among segregating V segments, but an unknown experimental factor could not be excluded. It was suggested by the authors that the approach could potentially be generalized to other disease states and immunological phenotypes. When HLA alleles, especially DR and DQ, strongly co-occurred, TCR associations were difficult to assign to individual alleles. According to a later analysis, most CMV-associated TCR beta chains appeared to be HLA-restricted, and the HLA associations seemed to be driven largely by CMV exposure. Some IMGT-functional V segments, including TRBV6-2 and TRBV6-3, could not be distinguished by the 87-base-pair reads and were therefore excluded. A few of the identified cytomegalovirus-associated TCR beta chains were confirmed in vitro to be specific for cytomegalovirus antigens. In a later analysis, TCR association rates were found to vary across HLA loci, with the most associated TCRs seen for DRB1 alleles and the fewest for HLA-C alleles. In the study, some 160 TCR beta chains were listed as associated with cytomegalovirus. According to a later genetic analysis, donors in an Asian-associated ancestry cluster had fewer N-insertions in productive TCRs than the approximately 690-donor mean. In a later analysis, some 17,000 TCR beta sequences were associated with specific HLA alleles at a false discovery rate of 0.05. While some public TCRs were present in many individuals, most TCR sequences turned up only very rarely across donors. Roughly uniform sequencing depth across donors was assumed in presence/absence analyses, although this assumption may not hold.

The CDR3 goes from the cysteine to the phenylalanine over 17 residues. The retained sequence is limited to the CDR3, 51 bases, with the frame set at the first base. From V the trimming removes 2 bases and from J it removes 0 bases, while the gene matches leave 8 bases of the junction unaccounted for. CDR1 and CDR2 are read off the germline V gene as SGHRS and YFSETQ. The library was built by means of the immunoSEQ multiplex PCR assay. For the multiplex PCR, a mixture combining 60 forward primers for TCR Vbeta segments and 13 reverse primers for TCR Jbeta segments was used. The CDR3 region of rearranged TCR beta genes was amplified from genomic DNA with a multiplex PCR assay. The Illumina HiSeq System was used to sequence the amplified TCR beta libraries as 87-base-pair reads. As for the original processing: A later analysis counted about 80 million unique TCR beta chains across the 690 or so repertoires, and some 11 million of these chains were shared by at least two donors. Raw reads were error-corrected and collapsed into unique sequences with a nearest-neighbor algorithm that merged closely related sequences to remove PCR and sequencing errors. CDR3 sequences were aligned to IMGT reference sequences to assign V, D and J gene segments. Each retained sequence needed at least a six-nucleotide match to both a V gene segment and a J gene segment. A rearrangement was called productive if the CDR3 had no stop codons and remained in frame with V and J, and every other rearrangement was called non-productive. Following IMGT convention, CDR3 was defined as the stretch from the second conserved V-encoded cysteine to the conserved J-encoded phenylalanine. In an earlier analysis of around 540 of the donors, sequences lacking an unambiguous match to a single V gene segment were excluded. An earlier analysis of almost 600 of the donors classified V segments as functional when productive rearrangements were above 56.7% and as segregating when the standard deviation between donors was above 5%. To diagnose cytomegalovirus status from the catalog of TCR beta chain sequences, a statistical classification framework was built. In a later analysis, V and J genes were assigned by comparing TCR nucleotide sequences against IMGT/GENE-DB human TR gene sequences. In a later analysis, CDR3 sequences and most-parsimonious VDJ recombination scenarios were assigned using the TCRdist pipeline. A later analysis defined each TCR beta chain by its CDR3 amino acid sequence plus V-gene family, and excluded reads lacking a unique V-gene family. As a way to deal with suspected cross-contamination and a sequencing artifact, a later analysis dropped roughly 600 nucleotide sequences that were highly shared and had low generation probability. For each public chain, a later analysis derived a clonal expansion index from normalized ranks of inferred template counts within each repertoire. A later analysis computed generation probabilities with a VDJ recombination model fitted to out-of-frame rearrangements, and checked the results against IGoR. A later analysis scored TCR-TCR, TCR-HLA and TCR-CMV co-occurrence with hypergeometric tests, applying a repertoire-size bias correction to TCR pairs. In a later analysis, false discovery rates were estimated by permuting HLA or CMV assignments 20 times. In a later analysis, co-occurring TCRs were grouped using DBSCAN, with TCRdist sequence similarity added in when clustering inside HLA-allele-positive subsets. Repertoires with fewer than 30,000 or more than 120,000 public chains, plus five repertoires with anomalous nucleotide sharing, were excluded from co-occurrence clustering. TCRdb retrieved this table from immuneACCESS and kept in-frame rearrangements only. Not all clones are present; in checked studies, unresolved V genes account for under half, and no reason is known for the remainder. V and J calls plus clone size are reproduced from that table; the DNA served to infer D and trimming. The sample profile shows about 100,000 clones; around 83% of them were found once. The top ten constitute about 3.9% of the sample.

In total, 630 or so healthy bone marrow donors made up the cohort. Cohort members were all nominally healthy when sampled, although unrecorded immune exposures were likely present. The donor tested CMV seronegative, placing the donor among the 350 to 400 seronegative members of the cohort. A peripheral blood sample was collected from each donor, and TCR beta sequencing was performed on peripheral blood mononuclear cells. Genomic DNA was extracted from the blood cell samples with the Qiagen DNeasy Blood Extraction Kit. The chain joins TRBV5-1 to TRBJ1-3; a stretch of 7 junction bases matches TRBD1. This sequence originates from a man aged 25-45 years in good health and CMV-seronegative. Sequenced: PBMCs. The nucleotides read TGCGCCAGCAGCTTTCCGGACCAGGGGGTCTCTGGAAACACCATATATTTT. The translation is CASSFPDQGVSGNTIYF.